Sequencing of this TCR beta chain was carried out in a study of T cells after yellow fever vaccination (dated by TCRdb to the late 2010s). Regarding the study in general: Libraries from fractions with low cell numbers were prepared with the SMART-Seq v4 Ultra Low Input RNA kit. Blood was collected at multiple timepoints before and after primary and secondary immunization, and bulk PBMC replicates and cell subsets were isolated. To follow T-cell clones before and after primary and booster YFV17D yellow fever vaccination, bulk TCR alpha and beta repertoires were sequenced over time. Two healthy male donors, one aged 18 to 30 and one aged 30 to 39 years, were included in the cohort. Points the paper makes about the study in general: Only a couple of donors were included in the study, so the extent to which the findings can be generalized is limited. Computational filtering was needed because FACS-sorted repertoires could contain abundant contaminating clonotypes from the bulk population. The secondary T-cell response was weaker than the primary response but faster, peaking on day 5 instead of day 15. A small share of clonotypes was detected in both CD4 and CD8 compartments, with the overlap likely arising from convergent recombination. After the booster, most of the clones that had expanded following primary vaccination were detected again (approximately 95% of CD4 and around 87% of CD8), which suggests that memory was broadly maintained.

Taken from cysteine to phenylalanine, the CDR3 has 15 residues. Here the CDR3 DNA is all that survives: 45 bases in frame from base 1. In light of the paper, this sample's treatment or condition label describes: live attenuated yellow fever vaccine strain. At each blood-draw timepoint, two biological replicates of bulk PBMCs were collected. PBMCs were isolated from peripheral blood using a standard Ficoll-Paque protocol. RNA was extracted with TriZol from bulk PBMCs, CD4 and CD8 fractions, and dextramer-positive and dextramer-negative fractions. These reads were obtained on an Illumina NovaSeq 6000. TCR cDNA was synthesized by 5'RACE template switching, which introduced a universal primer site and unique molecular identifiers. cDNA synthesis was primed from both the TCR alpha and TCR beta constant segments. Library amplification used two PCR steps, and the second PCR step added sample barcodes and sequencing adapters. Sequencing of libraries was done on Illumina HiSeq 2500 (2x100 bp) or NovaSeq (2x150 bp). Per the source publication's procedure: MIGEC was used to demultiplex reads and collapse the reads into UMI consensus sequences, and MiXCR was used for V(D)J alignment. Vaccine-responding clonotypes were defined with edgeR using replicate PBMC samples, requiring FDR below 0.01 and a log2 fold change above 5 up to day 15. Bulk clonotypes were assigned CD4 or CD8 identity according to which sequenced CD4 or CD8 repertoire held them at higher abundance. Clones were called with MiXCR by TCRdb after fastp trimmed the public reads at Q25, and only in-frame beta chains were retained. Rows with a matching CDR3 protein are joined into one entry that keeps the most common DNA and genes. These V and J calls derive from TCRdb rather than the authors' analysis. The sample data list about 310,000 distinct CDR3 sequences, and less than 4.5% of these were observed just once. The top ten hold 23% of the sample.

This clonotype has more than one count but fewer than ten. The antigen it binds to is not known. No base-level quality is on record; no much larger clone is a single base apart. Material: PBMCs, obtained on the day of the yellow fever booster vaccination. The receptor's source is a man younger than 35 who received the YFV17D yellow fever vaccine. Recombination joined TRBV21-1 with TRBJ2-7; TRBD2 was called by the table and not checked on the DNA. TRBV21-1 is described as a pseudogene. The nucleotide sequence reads TGTGCCAGCAGCAGGGTAGGGCCGGGGGAGGACGAGCAGTACTTC. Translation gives CASSRVGPGEDEQYF.